The rows below give T cell receptor beta chains drawn from one sample of a study of shared clonotypes between healthy human individuals. The repertoire was sequenced with immunoSEQ multiplex PCR; TCRdb's copy has only in-frame clones and lacks some. Of about 2.1 million clones listed, just under 95% are singletons. The sequenced sample was naive CD8+ T cells from PBMCs. The origin of the receptors is a man younger than 30 in good health. Some clones in this sample may be carry-over from other donors' samples. Both conserved end residues are part of each CDR3. Fields, in order: J gene, V gene, D gene, clone size, CDR3 protein, CDR3 DNA. The D gene is left open where the match is weak. Some rows mark clone size as missing; the rest say once, few, many or name a class of expanded clone.

TRBJ1-2	TRBV5-6	TRBD1	-	CASSFYDRGTNYGYTF	TGTGCCAGCAGCTTCTATGACAGGGGAACTAACTATGGCTACACCTTC
TRBJ2-1	TRBV4-2	-	-	CASSQDLRLNNEQFF	TGTGCCAGCAGCCAAGATCTGCGGTTAAACAATGAGCAGTTCTTC
TRBJ2-7	TRBV6-5	TRBD2	-	CASYSGSLEEQYF	TGTGCCAGCTATAGCGGGAGTCTTGAGGAGCAGTACTTC
TRBJ2-7	TRBV7-8	TRBD2	once	CASSLTSGSPYIPQSSYEQYF	TGTGCCAGCAGCTTAACTAGCGGGAGCCCTTACATCCCCCAGAGCTCCTACGAGCAGTACTTC
TRBJ2-2	TRBV13	TRBD2	-	CASSLLAGVIGTGELFF	TGTGCCAGCAGCTTACTAGCGGGAGTAATCGGCACCGGGGAGCTGTTTTTT
TRBJ2-1	TRBV11-3	TRBD2	-	CASSPTSGGNEQFF	TGTGCCAGCAGCCCGACTAGCGGAGGGAATGAGCAGTTCTTC
TRBJ1-5	TRBV19	-	-	CASSIERQLSNQPQHF	TGTGCCAGTAGTATCGAACGACAGCTTAGCAATCAGCCCCAGCATTTT
TRBJ2-7	TRBV7-9	TRBD1	-	CASSLGPVGTGPYEQYF	TGTGCCAGCAGCTTAGGCCCGGTCGGGACAGGTCCCTACGAGCAGTACTTC
TRBJ2-7	TRBV27	-	-	CASSFRVQLSYEQYF	TGTGCCAGCAGTTTTAGGGTACAGCTCTCCTACGAGCAGTACTTC
TRBJ2-7	TRBV28	-	-	CASSRLGESHEQYF	TGTGCCAGCAGTCGCTTGGGGGAGTCCCACGAGCAGTACTTC
TRBJ2-7	TRBV6-1	TRBD2	-	CASSDPYGAGGAYEQYF	TGTGCCAGCAGTGACCCCTATGGAGCGGGGGGTGCCTACGAGCAGTACTTC
TRBJ1-1	TRBV7-9	-	once	CASSLVLRTEAFF	TGTGCCAGCAGCTTGGTATTGCGCACTGAAGCTTTCTTT
TRBJ2-7	TRBV19	-	-	CASSTRQAPTYEQYF	TGTGCCAGTAGTACCCGGCAGGCCCCTACCTACGAGCAGTACTTC
TRBJ2-6	TRBV7-9	TRBD1	-	CASLEGQGFPGANVLTF	TGTGCCAGCTTGGAGGGACAGGGATTCCCTGGGGCCAACGTCCTGACTTTC
TRBJ2-7	TRBV14	-	-	CASSQRHGYEQYF	TGTGCCAGCAGCCAGAGACACGGATACGAGCAGTACTTC
TRBJ1-1	TRBV27	-	-	CASAIGLNTEAFF	TGTGCCAGCGCCATAGGATTGAACACTGAAGCTTTCTTT
TRBJ2-1	TRBV19	TRBD2	-	CASSIYSSGEGDYNEQFF	TGTGCCAGTAGTATATACTCATCCGGGGAGGGAGATTACAATGAGCAGTTCTTC
TRBJ1-1	TRBV11-3	TRBD1	-	CASSYGQGTEAFF	TGTGCCAGCAGTTACGGACAGGGCACTGAAGCTTTCTTT
TRBJ2-7	TRBV10-1	-	few	CASSESGGVYEQYF	TGCGCCAGCAGTGAGTCAGGGGGAGTCTACGAGCAGTACTTC
TRBJ2-4	TRBV6-5	-	-	CASSSPGGKNIQYF	TGTGCCAGCAGTTCCCCGGGTGGCAAAAACATTCAGTACTTC